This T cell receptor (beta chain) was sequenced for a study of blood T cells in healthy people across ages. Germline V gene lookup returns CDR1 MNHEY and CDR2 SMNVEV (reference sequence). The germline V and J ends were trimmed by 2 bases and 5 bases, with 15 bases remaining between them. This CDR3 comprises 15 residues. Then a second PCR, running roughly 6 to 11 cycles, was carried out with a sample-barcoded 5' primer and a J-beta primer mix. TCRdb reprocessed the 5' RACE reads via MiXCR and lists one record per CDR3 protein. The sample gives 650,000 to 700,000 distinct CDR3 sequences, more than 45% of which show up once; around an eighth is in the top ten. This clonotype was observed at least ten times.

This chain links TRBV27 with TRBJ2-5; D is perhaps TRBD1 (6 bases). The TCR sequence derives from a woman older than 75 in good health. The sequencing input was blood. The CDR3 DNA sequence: TGTGCCAGCAGTTTAGGTCTCCGCAGGGGCGAGACCCAGTACTTC. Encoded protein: CASSLGLRRGETQYF.